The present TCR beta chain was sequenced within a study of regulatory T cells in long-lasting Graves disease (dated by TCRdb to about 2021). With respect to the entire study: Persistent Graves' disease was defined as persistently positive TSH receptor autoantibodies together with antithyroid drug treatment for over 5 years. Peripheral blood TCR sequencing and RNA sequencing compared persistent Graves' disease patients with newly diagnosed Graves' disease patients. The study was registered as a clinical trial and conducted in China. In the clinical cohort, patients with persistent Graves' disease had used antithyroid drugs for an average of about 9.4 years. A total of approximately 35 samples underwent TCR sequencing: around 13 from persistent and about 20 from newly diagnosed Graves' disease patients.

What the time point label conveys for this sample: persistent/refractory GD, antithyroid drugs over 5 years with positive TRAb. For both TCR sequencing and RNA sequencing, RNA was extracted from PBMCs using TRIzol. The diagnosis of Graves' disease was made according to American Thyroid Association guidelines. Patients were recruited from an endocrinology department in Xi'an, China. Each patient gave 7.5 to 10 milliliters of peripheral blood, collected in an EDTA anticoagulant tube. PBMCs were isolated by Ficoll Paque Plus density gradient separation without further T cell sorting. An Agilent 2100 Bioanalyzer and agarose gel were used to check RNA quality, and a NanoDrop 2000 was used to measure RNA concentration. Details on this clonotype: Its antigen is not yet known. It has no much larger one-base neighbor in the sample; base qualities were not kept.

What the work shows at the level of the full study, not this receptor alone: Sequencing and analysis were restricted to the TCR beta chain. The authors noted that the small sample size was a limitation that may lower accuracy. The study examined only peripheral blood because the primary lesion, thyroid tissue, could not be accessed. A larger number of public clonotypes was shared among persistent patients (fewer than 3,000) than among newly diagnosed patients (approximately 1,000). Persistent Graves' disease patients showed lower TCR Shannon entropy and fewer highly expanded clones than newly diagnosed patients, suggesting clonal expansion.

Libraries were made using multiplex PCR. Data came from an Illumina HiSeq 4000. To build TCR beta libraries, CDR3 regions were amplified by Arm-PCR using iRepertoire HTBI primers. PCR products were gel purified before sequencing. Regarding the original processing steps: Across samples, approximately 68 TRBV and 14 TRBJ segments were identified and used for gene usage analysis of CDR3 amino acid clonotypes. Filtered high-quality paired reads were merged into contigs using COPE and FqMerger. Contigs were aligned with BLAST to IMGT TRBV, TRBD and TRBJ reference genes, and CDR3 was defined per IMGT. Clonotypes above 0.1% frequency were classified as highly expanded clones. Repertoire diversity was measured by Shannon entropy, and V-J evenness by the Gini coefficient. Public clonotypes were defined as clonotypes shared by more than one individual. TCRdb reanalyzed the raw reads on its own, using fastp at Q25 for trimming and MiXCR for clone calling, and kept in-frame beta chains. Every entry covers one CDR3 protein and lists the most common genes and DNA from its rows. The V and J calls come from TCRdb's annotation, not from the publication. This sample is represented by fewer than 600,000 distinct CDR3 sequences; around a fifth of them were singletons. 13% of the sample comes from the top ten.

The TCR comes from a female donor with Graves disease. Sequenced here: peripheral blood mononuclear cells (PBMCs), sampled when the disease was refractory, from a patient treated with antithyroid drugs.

CDR3 sequence: CASSKRPGTGSQETQYF. The DNA sequence reads TGTGCCAGCAGCAAAAGGCCCGGGACAGGAAGCCAAGAGACCCAGTACTTC. The sequence is built from TRBV11-2 and TRBJ2-5; 8 bases in between match TRBD1. The CDR3 numbers 17 residues from cysteine through phenylalanine. The DNA shown is the 51-base CDR3, in frame from base 1. For CDR1 and CDR2, the germline V gene lists SGHAT and FQNNGV. Trimmed from V: 5 bases; trimmed from J: 1 base; junction bases lacking a gene match: 12.